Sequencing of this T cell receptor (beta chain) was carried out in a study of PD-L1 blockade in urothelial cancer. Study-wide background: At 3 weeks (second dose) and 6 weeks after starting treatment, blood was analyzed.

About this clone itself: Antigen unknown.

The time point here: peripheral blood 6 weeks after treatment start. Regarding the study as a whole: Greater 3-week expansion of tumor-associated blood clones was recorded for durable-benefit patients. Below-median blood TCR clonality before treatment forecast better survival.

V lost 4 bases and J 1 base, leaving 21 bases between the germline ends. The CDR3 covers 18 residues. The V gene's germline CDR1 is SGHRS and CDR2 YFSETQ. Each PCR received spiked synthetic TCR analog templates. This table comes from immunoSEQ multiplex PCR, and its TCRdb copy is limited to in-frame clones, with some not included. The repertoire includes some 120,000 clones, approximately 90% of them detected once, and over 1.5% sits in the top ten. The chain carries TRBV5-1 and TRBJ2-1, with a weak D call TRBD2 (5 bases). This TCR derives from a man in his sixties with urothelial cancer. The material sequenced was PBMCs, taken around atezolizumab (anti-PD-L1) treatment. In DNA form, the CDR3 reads TGCGCCAGCAGCCAAAGAAGCGGCAAGCGAGATTCCTACAATGAGCAGTTCTTC. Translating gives CASSQRSGKRDSYNEQFF.